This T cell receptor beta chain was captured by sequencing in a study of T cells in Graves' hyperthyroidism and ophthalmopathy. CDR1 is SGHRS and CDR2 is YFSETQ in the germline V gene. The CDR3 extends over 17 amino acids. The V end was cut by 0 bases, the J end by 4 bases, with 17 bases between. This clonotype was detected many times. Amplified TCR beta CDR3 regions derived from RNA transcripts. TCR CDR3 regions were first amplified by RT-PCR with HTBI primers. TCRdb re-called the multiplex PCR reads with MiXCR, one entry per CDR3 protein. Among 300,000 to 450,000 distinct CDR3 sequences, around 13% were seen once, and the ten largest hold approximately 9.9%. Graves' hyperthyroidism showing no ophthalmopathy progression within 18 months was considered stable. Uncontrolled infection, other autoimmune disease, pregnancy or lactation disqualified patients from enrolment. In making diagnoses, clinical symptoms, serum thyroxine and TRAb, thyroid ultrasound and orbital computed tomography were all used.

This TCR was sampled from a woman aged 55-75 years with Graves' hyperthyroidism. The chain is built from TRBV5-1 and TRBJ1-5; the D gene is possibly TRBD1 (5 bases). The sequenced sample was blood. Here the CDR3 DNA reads TGCGCCAGCAGCTTGGAGCCAGGGAAGGGCATAAATCAGCCCCAGCATTTT. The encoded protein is CASSLEPGKGINQPQHF.